A selection of T cell receptor beta chains follows, all from one sample in a study of response to subunit inactivated influenza vaccine. Via MiXCR, TCRdb re-called the RT-PCR reads, giving one row per CDR3 protein. The sample includes about 500,000 distinct CDR3 sequences, 10% to 15% of them seen just once. Sequencing was performed on PBMCs from blood, taken 45 days after vaccination. These receptors were collected from a man aged 45 to 65 who received an inactivated influenza vaccine. The CDR3 runs from the conserved cysteine through the conserved F or W. A D gene is named only where the DNA matches it firmly. Only part of the rows carry a size: once, few, many, or a class if the clone is expanded.

d_gene: TRBD1; v_gene: TRBV20-1; len: 11; abundance: many; j_gene: TRBJ2-7; CDR3nt: TGCAGTGCTGGACAGGGATACGAGCAGTACTTC; CDR3aa: CSAGQGYEQYF
d_gene: TRBD1; v_gene: TRBV6-6; len: 13; abundance: many; j_gene: TRBJ1-1; CDR3nt: TGTGCCAGCAGTGCGGACAGGGACACTGAAGCTTTCTTT; CDR3aa: CASSADRDTEAFF
d_gene: TRBD1; v_gene: TRBV6-1; len: 18; abundance: few; j_gene: TRBJ2-6; CDR3nt: TGTGCCAGCAGTGCCGGGACAGGGGGACCCTCTGGGGCCAACGTCCTGACTTTC; CDR3aa: CASSAGTGGPSGANVLTF
d_gene: TRBD2; v_gene: TRBV20-1; len: 14; abundance: -; j_gene: TRBJ2-1; CDR3nt: TGCAGTGCTAGATCCGGGAGGGCCCCTAATGAGCAGTTCTTC; CDR3aa: CSARSGRAPNEQFF
d_gene: -; v_gene: TRBV20-1; len: 13; abundance: few; j_gene: TRBJ2-7; CDR3nt: TGCAGTGCTAGAGATTCAGGGAACCGCGAGCAGTACTTC; CDR3aa: CSARDSGNREQYF
d_gene: -; v_gene: TRBV7-2; len: 15; abundance: few; j_gene: TRBJ1-2; CDR3nt: TGTGCCAGCAGCTCCGGACAGAGTCAATACTATGGCTACACCTTC; CDR3aa: CASSSGQSQYYGYTF
d_gene: TRBD2; v_gene: TRBV6-2/TRBV6-3; len: 14; abundance: few; j_gene: TRBJ2-1; CDR3nt: TGTGCCAGCAGTTATGTAGCGGGAGGGAGGGAGCAGTTCTTC; CDR3aa: CASSYVAGGREQFF
d_gene: -; v_gene: TRBV5-1; len: 12; abundance: -; j_gene: TRBJ2-5; CDR3nt: TGCGCCAGCAGCTTGGAGTTAGAGACCCAGTACTTC; CDR3aa: CASSLELETQYF
d_gene: -; v_gene: TRBV20-1; len: 12; abundance: many; j_gene: TRBJ2-7; CDR3nt: TGCAGTGTAGGCGGGTACTCCTACGAGCAGTACTTC; CDR3aa: CSVGGYSYEQYF
d_gene: -; v_gene: TRBV15; len: 15; abundance: -; j_gene: TRBJ2-7; CDR3nt: TGTGCCACCAGCAGAGATTGGAGAGAACCCCGGGAGCAGTACTTC; CDR3aa: CATSRDWREPREQYF
d_gene: -; v_gene: TRBV18; len: 13; abundance: few; j_gene: TRBJ1-5; CDR3nt: TGTGCCAGCTCACCGGACACTGATCAGCCCCAGCATTTT; CDR3aa: CASSPDTDQPQHF
d_gene: -; v_gene: TRBV12-3/TRBV12-4; len: 13; abundance: many; j_gene: TRBJ2-5; CDR3nt: TGTGCCAGCAGTTGGGGGGTTGCGGAGACCCAGTACTTC; CDR3aa: CASSWGVAETQYF
d_gene: -; v_gene: TRBV6-2/TRBV6-3; len: 16; abundance: -; j_gene: TRBJ2-7; CDR3nt: TGTGCCAGCAGTACCCTGGGACCCTTCCGTGACTACGAGCAGTACTTC; CDR3aa: CASSTLGPFRDYEQYF